A single sample is the source of the 23 T cell receptor beta chains below, sequenced in a study of blood T cell repertoires in COVID-19. Here immunoSEQ multiplex PCR was the method, and the copy in TCRdb shows in-frame clones only, minus some. The sample lists over 150,000 clones, about 86% occurring once. The sample taken for sequencing was peripheral blood. The source is a man between 65 and 85 years old with active or convalescent COVID-19.

The chain carries TRBV18 and TRBJ1-2; D ambiguous. The V gene lost 0 bases and the J gene lost 8 bases, with 7 bases spanning the gap. Germline V gene sequence: CDR1 KGHSH, CDR2 LQKENI. The CDR3 contains 12 residues. CDR3 DNA sequence: TGTGCCAGCTCACCACCGTCTACGGGCTACACCTTC. This translates into CASSPPSTGYTF.

The V gene is TRBV18, the J gene TRBJ1-1; perhaps TRBD1 as D (6 bases). The V gene's germline CDR1 is KGHSH and CDR2 LQKENI. The V end lost 3 bases, the J end lost 3 bases, and 8 bases lay between the germline ends. This CDR3 region has 13 residues. The CDR3 here is CASSPTGYTEAFF. The CDR3, as DNA: TGTGCCAGCTCACCCACAGGGTACACTGAAGCTTTCTTT.

This chain joins TRBV9 and TRBJ1-2; D gene uncertain. CDR1 is SGDLS and CDR2 is YYNGEE in the germline V gene. This CDR3 region has 14 residues. Trimming left V 5 bases short and J 2 bases short, with 13 bases between. Written as DNA, the CDR3 is TGTGCCAGCAGTGCCCAAGCCTCCAACTATGGCTACACCTTC. This codes for CASSAQASNYGYTF.

The rearrangement uses TRBV18 and TRBJ2-2; 9 bases agree with TRBD1. Trimming removed 6 bases from V and 7 bases from J; junction bases left unmatched: 18. CDR1 is KGHSH, CDR2 LQKENI, per germline. The CDR3 is 18 amino acids. CDR3 protein: CASSRLSGTGWIGGELFF. Written as DNA, the CDR3 is TGTGCCAGCTCTCGACTCTCCGGGACAGGGTGGATCGGCGGGGAGCTGTTTTTT.

This clone was detected once. This chain connects TRBV18 to TRBJ1-3, with D perhaps TRBD1 (6 bases). Per germline, CDR1 KGHSH and CDR2 LQKENI. V gave up 3 bases and J gave up 0 bases, with 12 bases separating them. CDR3 size: 16 residues. The CDR3 protein is CASSPQGSRSGNTIYF. In nucleotides, the CDR3 is TGTGCCAGCTCACCGCAGGGGAGCCGCTCTGGAAACACCATATATTTT.

This clone was picked up a small number of times. The chain recombines TRBV27 with TRBJ2-3, with 10 bases identical to TRBD2. Germline assignment: CDR1 MNHEY and CDR2 SMNVEV (reference sequence). The CDR3 sequence is 17 residues long. J was trimmed by 8 bases and V by 2 bases; bases with no gene match: 13. CDR3 in DNA: TGTGCCAGCAGTTTAGAGCTAGCGGGAGTTGGTAGGGGTACGCAGTATTTT. This translates into CASSLELAGVGRGTQYF.

This clone has a handful of counts. This chain uses TRBV7-2 with TRBJ1-2, with a tentative D call TRBD1 (6 bases). Germline values: CDR1 SGHTA, CDR2 FQGNSA. With 5 bases removed from V and 8 bases from J, the gap between germline ends came to 21 bases. CDR3 length: 15 amino acids. The CDR3 reads CASSDQALRGGGYTF. The CDR3 coding sequence is TGTGCCAGCAGCGACCAGGCTCTGAGGGGGGGAGGCTACACCTTC.

The genes are TRBV29-1 and TRBJ2-1; 9 nucleotides match TRBD2. V trimming: 7 bases; J trimming: 9 bases; junction bases outside the gene matches: 4. The CDR3 is 11 residues long. From germline, CDR1 is SQVTM and CDR2 ANQGSEA. This CDR3 reads CSAGLAPEQFF. The CDR3 bases are TGCAGCGCCGGACTAGCGCCTGAGCAGTTCTTC.

The chain couples TRBV9 to TRBJ1-2; 9 positions match TRBD1. The germline V gene has CDR1 SGDLS and CDR2 YYNGEE. The CDR3 consists of 15 residues. V gave up 3 bases and J gave up 5 bases; unmatched junction bases: 8. In nucleotides, the CDR3 is TGTGCCAGCAGCGCTGAGGGGACAGGGAGATATGGCTACACCTTC. Translating gives CASSAEGTGRYGYTF.

Written as DNA, the CDR3 is TGCGCCAGCAGCTTGACAGGGAATTGGGATGGCTACACCTTC. Its protein is CASSLTGNWDGYTF. This rearrangement joins TRBV5-1 to TRBJ1-2; D is possibly TRBD1 (6 bases). The germline V and J ends were trimmed by 1 base and 6 bases, with 13 bases remaining between them. The CDR3 has 14 residues. CDR1 SGHRS and CDR2 YFSETQ come from the germline V gene.

This chain joins TRBV7-2 and TRBJ2-5; the D gene is possibly TRBD2 (5 bases). This CDR3 is 14 amino acids long. Trimming removed 1 base from V and 2 bases from J, with 8 bases in between. Looked up from germline, CDR1 is SGHTA and CDR2 is FQGNSA. CDR3 DNA sequence: TGTGCCAGCAGCTTAGGACTATCACAAGAGACCCAGTACTTC. It codes for CASSLGLSQETQYF.

This sequence joins TRBV5-4 and TRBJ1-1; 7 nucleotides align to TRBD1. Germline V lookup: CDR1 SGHNT, CDR2 YYREEE (reference sequence). Trimming at V came to 5 bases and at J to 0 bases, leaving 10 bases not matched to a gene. The CDR3 totals 16 residues. The CDR3 region has the DNA TGTGCCAGCAGTCGATATACGGACAGGTTGAACACTGAAGCTTTCTTT. Its protein is CASSRYTDRLNTEAFF.

The gene calls are TRBV5-8 and TRBJ1-5; TRBD1 matches 7 bases. Germline lookup yields CDR1 SGHTS and CDR2 YDEGEE. The trim removed 5 bases at V and 0 bases at J, leaving 11 bases unmatched. This CDR3 has 17 residues. CDR3 sequence (DNA): TGTGCCAGCAGTTACCGGGACAGTCGTCCTAGCAATCAGCCCCAGCATTTT. Amino acids: CASSYRDSRPSNQPQHF.

Regarding this clone: Within the sample, other DNA sequences also encode this same CDR3. The V and J genes are TRBV7-2 and TRBJ1-1; D uncertain. Between the trimmed V and J ends, which lost 3 bases and 0 bases, there was a span of 5 bases. CDR3 size: 13 residues. From germline, CDR1 is SGHTA and CDR2 FQGNSA. This CDR3 is CASSLSLNTEAFF. The DNA for the CDR3 is TGTGCCAGCAGCTTGTCTTTGAACACTGAAGCTTTCTTT.

The J gene is TRBJ2-1, the V gene TRBV5-1; TRBD2 matches at 9 bases. The CDR3 runs 16 residues. CDR1 is SGHRS, CDR2 YFSETQ, per germline. After removal of 2 bases from V and 7 bases from J, the junction contained 10 bases not matched to a gene. The DNA of the CDR3 is TGCGCCAGCAGCTTAAGAATAGCGGGAGAGGGAAATGAGCAGTTCTTC. Translation: CASSLRIAGEGNEQFF.

The rearrangement uses TRBV6-5 and TRBJ1-1, with D perhaps matching TRBD1 (5 bases). The CDR3 has 16 residues. Trimming took 0 bases from V and 1 from J, leaving 12 bases between them. Germline V gene data show CDR1 as MNHEY and CDR2 as SVGAGI. The CDR3 region is CASSYSKGHANTEAFF. CDR3 nucleotides: TGTGCCAGCAGTTACTCGAAAGGACACGCGAACACTGAAGCTTTCTTT.

This chain links TRBV29-1 with TRBJ1-2; D ambiguous. The CDR3 runs 12 residues. V gave up 6 bases and J gave up 7 bases, with 15 bases separating them. Germline V gives CDR1 SQVTM, CDR2 ANQGSEA. This chain's CDR3 is CSVAETLTGYTF. The CDR3 region has the DNA TGCAGCGTGGCTGAGACTCTTACTGGCTACACCTTC.

The CDR3 region has the DNA TGTGCCAGCTCACGACAGGGATACTCCTACGAGCAGTACTTC. Translated, it gives CASSRQGYSYEQYF. The rearrangement uses TRBV18 and TRBJ2-7; 7 nucleotides agree with TRBD1. V lost 4 bases, J lost 0 bases, and 3 bases stayed unmatched. Germline V lookup: CDR1 KGHSH, CDR2 LQKENI. This CDR3 has 14 residues.

This chain connects TRBV18 to TRBJ1-4, with D possibly matching TRBD1 (5 bases). Trimming shortened V by 3 bases and J by 8 bases, and 16 bases separated the two germline ends. This CDR3 contains 15 residues. Looked up from germline, CDR1 is KGHSH and CDR2 is LQKENI. The CDR3 DNA reads as TGTGCCAGCTCACCGCGGACACAACAGAGGGAAAAACTGTTTTTT. It translates to CASSPRTQQREKLFF.

The J gene is TRBJ2-7, the V gene TRBV7-2, with a weak D call TRBD2 (5 bases). Germline CDR1 SGHTA, CDR2 FQGNSA. Trimming shortened V by 3 bases and J by 3 bases, and 18 bases separated the two germline ends. CDR3 size: 16 residues. The CDR3 DNA is TGTGCCAGCAGCTTGATGCGGAGTACGGCGGGCTACGAGCAGTACTTC. Translating gives CASSLMRSTAGYEQYF.

This clone was detected once. The V call is TRBV5-8, the J call TRBJ1-6; D might be TRBD1 (6 bases). The CDR3 totals 17 residues. CDR1 is SGHTS, CDR2 YDEGEE, per germline. V lost 0 bases, J lost 14 bases, and 24 bases lay in between. CDR3 DNA: TGTGCCAGCAGCTTGGGGACCGGGACACCGGTTAGAGTTTCCCTCCACTTT. Translation: CASSLGTGTPVRVSLHF.

The V and J genes are TRBV24-1 and TRBJ2-1; maybe TRBD2 (6 bases). V was cut by 5 bases and J by 5 bases, with 15 bases left in between. This CDR3 has 15 residues. Germline-derived CDR1 and CDR2 are KGHDR and SFDVKD. CDR3 sequence: CATSVGGSSNNEQFF. The CDR3 DNA sequence: TGTGCCACCAGTGTTGGGGGGAGTTCAAACAATGAGCAGTTCTTC.

This clone was observed many times. J is TRBJ1-6 and V is TRBV5-1, with D perhaps TRBD1 (5 bases). Germline values: CDR1 SGHRS, CDR2 YFSETQ. The CDR3 covers 16 residues. V lost 1 base and J lost 7, with 15 bases in between. The chain's CDR3 is CASSLKLVDINSPLHF. Here the CDR3 DNA reads TGCGCCAGCAGCTTGAAGCTCGTGGACATCAATTCACCCCTCCACTTT.